These T cell receptor beta chains were read from a single sample in a study of shared clonotypes between healthy human individuals. Repertoires were generated with immunoSEQ multiplex PCR, while TCRdb's copy carries only in-frame clones and drops some. The sample includes approximately 2,300,000 clones, around 92% of them seen just once. Sequenced: naive CD4+ T cells from PBMCs. The receptors originated from a man between 18 and 35 years old in good health. Some clones in this sample may be carry-over from other donors' samples. CDR3s include the opening cysteine and the closing phenylalanine or tryptophan. Fields, in order: D gene, V gene, clone size, J gene, CDR3 length, CDR3 DNA, CDR3 protein. D genes are given only for firm matches. Expanded clones are given a class, and other clones once, few, many or no size at all.

d_call: NA; v_call: TRBV4-1; clone_size: NA; j_call: TRBJ2-3; cdr3_length: 16; cdr3_nt: TGCGCCAGCAGCCGAGAGACAGGAATACGCGCAGATACGCAGTATTTT; cdr3_aa: CASSRETGIRADTQYF
d_call: NA; v_call: TRBV14; clone_size: NA; j_call: TRBJ2-2; cdr3_length: 15; cdr3_nt: TGTGCCAGCAGCCAATACAGGGTCTACACCGGGGAGCTGTTTTTT; cdr3_aa: CASSQYRVYTGELFF
d_call: TRBD1; v_call: TRBV29-1; clone_size: NA; j_call: TRBJ2-1; cdr3_length: 15; cdr3_nt: TGCAGCGTACAAAAAGGGGGACAGGTAAACAATGAGCAGTTCTTC; cdr3_aa: CSVQKGGQVNNEQFF
d_call: NA; v_call: TRBV13; clone_size: NA; j_call: TRBJ1-4; cdr3_length: 17; cdr3_nt: TGTGCCAGCAGCCAAGACCCAGGGGCCGGAACTAATGAAAAACTGTTTTTT; cdr3_aa: CASSQDPGAGTNEKLFF
d_call: NA; v_call: TRBV9; clone_size: NA; j_call: TRBJ1-3; cdr3_length: 14; cdr3_nt: TGTGCCAGCAGCGTAGCTCGCTCTGGAAACACCATATATTTT; cdr3_aa: CASSVARSGNTIYF
d_call: TRBD1; v_call: TRBV5-1; clone_size: NA; j_call: TRBJ1-2; cdr3_length: 14; cdr3_nt: TGCGCCAGCAGCTCGGAGGGACAGAACTATGGCTACACCTTC; cdr3_aa: CASSSEGQNYGYTF
d_call: TRBD1; v_call: TRBV5-1; clone_size: NA; j_call: TRBJ1-4; cdr3_length: 15; cdr3_nt: TGCGCCAGCAGCTTGGCAGGGGGAACTAATGAAAAACTGTTTTTT; cdr3_aa: CASSLAGGTNEKLFF
d_call: TRBD1; v_call: TRBV19; clone_size: once; j_call: TRBJ1-5; cdr3_length: 17; cdr3_nt: TGTGCCAGTATTCCTGGACAGGGGGCTAGGGGCAATCAGCCCCAGCATTTT; cdr3_aa: CASIPGQGARGNQPQHF
d_call: NA; v_call: TRBV29-1; clone_size: NA; j_call: TRBJ1-2; cdr3_length: 15; cdr3_nt: TGCAGCGTTGAAGATTTGTGCCTCAAATTACGTGGCTACACCTTC; cdr3_aa: CSVEDLCLKLRGYTF
d_call: TRBD1; v_call: TRBV5-1; clone_size: NA; j_call: TRBJ2-1; cdr3_length: 15; cdr3_nt: TGCGCCAGCAGCCTAAATCCGGGACAGGGATATGAGCAGTTCTTC; cdr3_aa: CASSLNPGQGYEQFF
d_call: NA; v_call: TRBV28; clone_size: NA; j_call: TRBJ2-1; cdr3_length: 15; cdr3_nt: TGTGCCAGCAGTTTAATTCCGGGACACTACAATGAGCAGTTCTTC; cdr3_aa: CASSLIPGHYNEQFF
d_call: TRBD1; v_call: TRBV27; clone_size: once; j_call: TRBJ1-4; cdr3_length: 16; cdr3_nt: TGTGCCAGCAGACGTACCCAGGGGGGGGTAAATGAAAAACTGTTTTTT; cdr3_aa: CASRRTQGGVNEKLFF
d_call: NA; v_call: TRBV5-1; clone_size: NA; j_call: TRBJ2-3; cdr3_length: 18; cdr3_nt: TGCGCCAGCTATCCGGGAGCGCAAGCCCAAGCCCTCACAGATACGCAGTATTTT; cdr3_aa: CASYPGAQAQALTDTQYF
d_call: TRBD2; v_call: TRBV2; clone_size: once; j_call: TRBJ2-7; cdr3_length: 13; cdr3_nt: TGTGCCAGCAAAGAAGGGCGGGAGGTCGAGCAGTACTTC; cdr3_aa: CASKEGREVEQYF
d_call: NA; v_call: TRBV10-1; clone_size: NA; j_call: TRBJ2-5; cdr3_length: 13; cdr3_nt: TGCGCCAGCAGTGACAGAGGGGTGGAGACCCAGTACTTC; cdr3_aa: CASSDRGVETQYF
d_call: NA; v_call: TRBV7-3; clone_size: NA; j_call: TRBJ2-1; cdr3_length: 15; cdr3_nt: TGTGCCAGCAGAGATCCTTGGGGACCGTACAATGAGCAGTTCTTC; cdr3_aa: CASRDPWGPYNEQFF
d_call: NA; v_call: TRBV7-2; clone_size: NA; j_call: TRBJ1-1; cdr3_length: 13; cdr3_nt: TGTGCCAGCAGCCCCAGGGACGGACTAGAAGCTTTCTTT; cdr3_aa: CASSPRDGLEAFF
d_call: NA; v_call: TRBV11-3; clone_size: NA; j_call: TRBJ2-5; cdr3_length: 13; cdr3_nt: TGTGCCAGCAGCTTAGCCTCTTTTGGGACCCAGTACTTC; cdr3_aa: CASSLASFGTQYF
d_call: TRBD1; v_call: TRBV25-1; clone_size: NA; j_call: TRBJ1-2; cdr3_length: 15; cdr3_nt: TGTGCCAGCAGTGTTTTAGGGGCAGGGGGTTATGGCTACACCTTC; cdr3_aa: CASSVLGAGGYGYTF
d_call: TRBD1; v_call: TRBV18; clone_size: NA; j_call: TRBJ1-1; cdr3_length: 16; cdr3_nt: TGTGCCAGCTCACCATTGGCCCCGGACAGGTACACTGAAGCTTTCTTT; cdr3_aa: CASSPLAPDRYTEAFF